The rows below give T cell receptor beta chains drawn from one sample of a study of response to subunit inactivated influenza vaccine. TCRdb analysed the RT-PCR reads with MiXCR anew, one entry per CDR3 protein. The sample records approximately 520,000 distinct CDR3 sequences, approximately 15% being singletons. Sequencing used CD4+ T cells sorted from PBMCs, obtained roughly 24 months after vaccination. Receptors were obtained from a man aged 45-69 years who received an inactivated influenza vaccine. CDR3s include the opening cysteine and the closing phenylalanine or tryptophan. A D gene is named only where the DNA matches it firmly. Clone size is stated in some rows and not others, as once, few, many or a class when expanded.

d_call cdr3_length j_call clone_size v_call cdr3_aa cdr3_nt
NA 14 TRBJ2-3 many TRBV29-1 CSAPSLLGEDTQYF TGCAGCGCCCCTTCGCTTTTGGGGGAAGATACGCAGTATTTT
TRBD1 14 TRBJ1-6 many TRBV5-1 CASSLGQGEGPLHF TGCGCCAGCAGCTTGGGACAGGGGGAAGGACCCCTCCACTTT
TRBD1 18 TRBJ2-2 NA TRBV11-2 CASSARRAGQGFPGELFF TGTGCCAGCAGCGCCCGAAGGGCGGGACAGGGTTTTCCCGGGGAGCTGTTTTTT
TRBD2 14 TRBJ2-7 few TRBV10-3 CAIKTGTSSYEQYF TGTGCCATCAAAACCGGGACTAGCTCCTACGAGCAGTACTTC
NA 15 TRBJ1-1 NA TRBV7-9 CASSLFLAMNTEAFF TGTGCCAGCAGCTTGTTCCTCGCGATGAACACTGAAGCTTTCTTT
NA 14 TRBJ1-2 few TRBV5-1 CASSLLVSNYGYTF TGCGCCAGCAGCTTACTCGTTTCTAACTATGGCTACACCTTC
NA 14 TRBJ1-2 NA TRBV4-1 CASSRTAENYGYTF TGCGCCAGCAGCCGGACAGCAGAAAACTATGGCTACACCTTC
TRBD2 19 TRBJ2-1 many TRBV5-1 CASTKGLAPLRSSYNEQFF TGCGCCAGCACCAAAGGACTAGCACCTTTAAGGAGCTCCTACAATGAGCAGTTCTTC
TRBD2 16 TRBJ2-1 few TRBV19 CASTGGLADSYNEQFF TGTGCCAGTACTGGGGGACTAGCGGATTCCTACAATGAGCAGTTCTTC
TRBD1 15 TRBJ1-6 few TRBV27 CASSFGQGANSPLHF TGTGCCAGCAGTTTCGGACAGGGGGCGAATTCACCCCTCCACTTT
TRBD2 17 TRBJ2-1 NA TRBV10-2 CASIPTRTSGGYNEQFF TGCGCCAGCATCCCAACCCGGACTAGCGGGGGCTACAATGAGCAGTTCTTC
TRBD2 14 TRBJ2-7 few TRBV20-1 CSAIPGTTSYEQYF TGCAGTGCTATCCCCGGGACTACCTCCTACGAGCAGTACTTC
NA 13 TRBJ1-1 NA TRBV6-1 CASSEAGMLEAFF TGTGCCAGCAGTGAAGCAGGGATGCTTGAAGCTTTCTTT
NA 11 TRBJ2-1 few TRBV28 CASSLIHEQFF TGTGCCAGCAGTTTAATCCATGAGCAGTTCTTC
TRBD2 15 TRBJ2-1 many TRBV5-1 CASSLGGGDYNEQFF TGCGCCAGCAGCTTGGGCGGGGGGGACTACAATGAGCAGTTCTTC
TRBD1 15 TRBJ1-5 once TRBV20-1 CSAIPGTAYNQPQHF TGCAGTGCCATCCCAGGGACAGCTTACAATCAGCCCCAGCATTTT
NA 17 TRBJ2-2 NA TRBV11-2 CASSLDPTVANTGELFF TGTGCCAGCAGCTTAGATCCAACGGTCGCGAACACCGGGGAGCTGTTTTTT
NA 13 TRBJ2-1 few TRBV7-2 CASSLTNYNEQFF TGTGCCAGCAGCTTAACTAACTACAATGAGCAGTTCTTC
NA 14 TRBJ1-5 few TRBV18 CASSPGRNNQPQHF TGTGCCAGCTCACCAGGACGGAACAATCAGCCCCAGCATTTT
TRBD1 19 TRBJ2-6 NA TRBV4-2 CASSQDPGQGSSGANVLTF TGTGCCAGCAGCCAGGATCCGGGACAGGGCAGCTCTGGGGCCAACGTCCTGACTTTC
TRBD2 16 TRBJ2-5 NA TRBV20-1 CCVRAGASGYQETQYF TGCTGTGTCAGGGCCGGCGCTAGCGGCTACCAAGAGACCCAGTACTTC
TRBD1 16 TRBJ1-1 few TRBV29-1 CSVGPPGSAGTGEAFF TGCAGCGTTGGCCCCCCCGGATCCGCCGGGACAGGGGAAGCTTTCTTT
NA 14 TRBJ2-7 few TRBV4-3 CASSQDPRSGEQYF TGCGCCAGCAGCCAAGATCCTAGGTCGGGAGAGCAGTACTTC
TRBD2 13 TRBJ2-1 NA TRBV7-2 CASSPGTSFEQFF TGTGCCAGCAGCCCCGGGACTAGTTTTGAGCAGTTCTTC
NA 16 TRBJ2-3 many TRBV24-1 CATGDRGKLSTDTQYF TGTGCCACCGGAGATAGGGGGAAACTTAGCACAGATACGCAGTATTTT
TRBD2 15 TRBJ2-7 NA TRBV7-2 CASSLGLAGMEEQYF TGTGCCAGCAGCTTAGGCCTAGCGGGAATGGAAGAGCAGTACTTC
TRBD1 15 TRBJ1-1 few TRBV7-9 CASSLAVTGSTEAFF TGTGCCAGCAGCTTAGCGGTGACAGGGTCCACTGAAGCTTTCTTT
NA 13 TRBJ1-3 few TRBV10-3 CAISGGNGNTIYF TGTGCCATCAGTGGGGGCAACGGAAACACCATATATTTT
NA 13 TRBJ1-1 many TRBV12-3/TRBV12-4 CASRLHLDTEAFF TGTGCCAGCCGGCTCCATTTAGACACTGAAGCTTTCTTT
NA 15 TRBJ1-5 few TRBV19 CASSIGAPKGQPQHF TGTGCCAGTAGTATAGGGGCCCCAAAGGGACAGCCCCAGCATTTT
TRBD2 12 TRBJ2-5 few TRBV10-3 CAIAGVGETQYF TGTGCCATCGCGGGGGTCGGAGAGACCCAGTACTTC
NA 15 TRBJ2-1 NA TRBV10-3 CAISPTKGSYNEQFF TGTGCCATCAGCCCGACAAAGGGCTCCTACAATGAGCAGTTCTTC
NA 14 TRBJ2-5 NA TRBV18 CASSIGRARETQYF TGTGCCAGCTCAATCGGCAGGGCCAGGGAGACCCAGTACTTC
NA 13 TRBJ1-5 NA TRBV7-2 CASSFAPNQPQHF TGTGCCAGCAGCTTCGCACCAAATCAGCCCCAGCATTTT
NA 11 TRBJ2-7 few TRBV11-2 CASSLVDEQYF TGTGCCAGCAGCTTAGTGGACGAGCAGTACTTC
NA 12 TRBJ1-1 few TRBV29-1 CSVVRLTGSTPF TGCAGCGTTGTACGTCTTACAGGGTCAACCCCCTTT
TRBD2 13 TRBJ2-5 NA TRBV7-2 CASRVAGKETQYF TGTGCCAGCAGGGTAGCGGGAAAAGAGACCCAGTACTTC
NA 12 TRBJ1-1 NA TRBV20-1 CSARWANTEAFF TGCAGTGCTAGATGGGCGAACACTGAAGCTTTCTTT
TRBD2 15 TRBJ2-5 many TRBV25-1 CASSDASGRAETQYF TGTGCCAGCAGTGATGCGAGCGGGAGAGCGGAGACCCAGTACTTC
TRBD1 18 TRBJ2-6 NA TRBV7-2 CASSLTGQVNSGANVLTF TGTGCCAGCAGCTTAACGGGACAGGTTAACTCTGGGGCCAACGTCCTGACTTTC
TRBD2 14 TRBJ2-2 few TRBV10-3 CAISGGAKPGELFF TGTGCCATCAGCGGGGGGGCGAAGCCCGGGGAGCTGTTTTTT
NA 14 TRBJ2-5 NA TRBV5-1 CASSLVQGAETQYF TGCGCCAGCAGCTTGGTCCAGGGAGCAGAGACCCAGTACTTC
TRBD1 15 TRBJ1-2 few TRBV5-1 CASSLGPGQGDGYTF TGCGCCAGCAGCTTGGGTCCGGGACAGGGTGACGGCTACACCTTC
NA 14 TRBJ2-2 many TRBV5-6 CASSRRADFGELFF TGTGCCAGCAGCAGGAGGGCCGATTTTGGGGAGCTGTTTTTT
NA 14 TRBJ2-2 NA TRBV12-3/TRBV12-4 CASRPHGETGELFF TGTGCCAGCAGACCTCATGGGGAAACCGGGGAGCTGTTTTTT
NA 14 TRBJ2-2 NA TRBV7-9 CASSHDSLAGELFF TGTGCCAGCAGCCACGACAGCCTTGCCGGGGAGCTGTTTTTT
NA 15 TRBJ1-3 NA TRBV14 CASSPRLHSGNTIYF TGTGCCAGCAGCCCGAGACTGCACTCTGGAAACACCATATATTTT
NA 20 TRBJ1-5 NA TRBV5-1 CASSSLTDERKQYSNQPQHF TGCGCCAGCAGCTCCTTGACAGACGAAAGAAAACAATATAGCAATCAGCCCCAGCATTTT
TRBD2 15 TRBJ2-7 NA TRBV7-2 CASSLSGGAFYEQYF TGTGCCAGCAGCCTAAGCGGGGGAGCCTTCTACGAGCAGTACTTC
NA 16 TRBJ1-3 few TRBV5-1 CASSLGPFDSGNTIYF TGCGCCAGCAGCCTTGGGCCTTTCGACTCTGGAAACACCATATATTTT
NA 17 TRBJ2-5 few TRBV5-1 CASSLRRGTAFQETQYF TGCGCCAGCAGCTTGAGACGTGGTACGGCCTTTCAAGAGACCCAGTACTTC
NA 12 TRBJ2-7 few TRBV5-1 CASSLPTDEQYF TGCGCCAGCAGCCTACCGACAGATGAGCAGTACTTC
NA 14 TRBJ2-2 few TRBV10-3 CAISAGGETGELFF TGTGCCATCAGTGCGGGGGGCGAGACCGGGGAGCTGTTTTTT
NA 11 TRBJ2-5 NA TRBV28 CASSKTGTQYF TGTGCCAGCAGTAAGACGGGGACCCAGTACTTC
NA 14 TRBJ1-1 NA TRBV15 CATSRDPAGYEAFF TGTGCCACCAGCAGAGATCCGGCAGGTTATGAAGCTTTCTTT
NA 15 TRBJ1-1 NA TRBV20-1 CSASWGGGGVTEAFF TGCAGTGCTAGCTGGGGGGGCGGAGGGGTCACTGAAGCTTTCTTT